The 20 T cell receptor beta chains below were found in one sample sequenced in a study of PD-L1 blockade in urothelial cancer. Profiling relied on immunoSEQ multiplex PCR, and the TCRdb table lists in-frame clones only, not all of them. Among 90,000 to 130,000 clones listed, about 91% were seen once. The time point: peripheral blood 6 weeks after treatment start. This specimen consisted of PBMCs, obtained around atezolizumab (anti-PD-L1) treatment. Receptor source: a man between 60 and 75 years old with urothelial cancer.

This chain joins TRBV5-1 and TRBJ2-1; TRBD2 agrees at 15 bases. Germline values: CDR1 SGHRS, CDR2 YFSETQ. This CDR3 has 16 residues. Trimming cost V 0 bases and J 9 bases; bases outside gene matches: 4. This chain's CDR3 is CASSLGTSGGATEQFF. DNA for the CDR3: TGCGCCAGCAGCTTGGGGACTAGCGGGGGGGCGACTGAGCAGTTCTTC.

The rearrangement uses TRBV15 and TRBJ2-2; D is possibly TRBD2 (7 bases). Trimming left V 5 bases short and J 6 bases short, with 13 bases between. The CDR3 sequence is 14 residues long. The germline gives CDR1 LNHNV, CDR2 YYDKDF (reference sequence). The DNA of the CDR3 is TGTGCCACCAGCCGAGCCGGGGGGCCCGGGGAGCTGTTTTTT. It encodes CATSRAGGPGELFF.

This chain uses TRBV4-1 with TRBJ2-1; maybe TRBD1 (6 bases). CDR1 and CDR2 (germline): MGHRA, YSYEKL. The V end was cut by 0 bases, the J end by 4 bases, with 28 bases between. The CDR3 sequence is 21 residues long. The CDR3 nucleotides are TGCGCCAGCAGCCAAGAGATGGTGTTGTTTAGGGGTCAGGGGCGGTACAATGAGCAGTTCTTC. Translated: CASSQEMVLFRGQGRYNEQFF.

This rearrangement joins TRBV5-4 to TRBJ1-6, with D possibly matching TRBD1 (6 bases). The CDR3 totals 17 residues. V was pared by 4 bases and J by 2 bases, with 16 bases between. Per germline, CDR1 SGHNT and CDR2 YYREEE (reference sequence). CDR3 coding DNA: TGTGCCAGCAGCCCGAGTCCGGGACAAACCTATAATTCACCCCTCCACTTT. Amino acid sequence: CASSPSPGQTYNSPLHF.

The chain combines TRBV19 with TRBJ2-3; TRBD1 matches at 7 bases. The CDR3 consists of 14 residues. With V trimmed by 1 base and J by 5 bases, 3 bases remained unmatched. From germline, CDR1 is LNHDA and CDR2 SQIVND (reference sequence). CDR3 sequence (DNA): TGTGCCAGTAGTATAGGGCAGGGGGTAGATACGCAGTATTTT. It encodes CASSIGQGVDTQYF.

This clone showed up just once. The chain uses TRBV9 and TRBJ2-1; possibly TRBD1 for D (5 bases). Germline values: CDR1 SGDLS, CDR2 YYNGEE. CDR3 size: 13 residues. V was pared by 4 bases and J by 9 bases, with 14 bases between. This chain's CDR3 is CASSFSQAAEQFF. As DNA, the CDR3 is TGTGCCAGCAGCTTTTCACAGGCTGCTGAGCAGTTCTTC.

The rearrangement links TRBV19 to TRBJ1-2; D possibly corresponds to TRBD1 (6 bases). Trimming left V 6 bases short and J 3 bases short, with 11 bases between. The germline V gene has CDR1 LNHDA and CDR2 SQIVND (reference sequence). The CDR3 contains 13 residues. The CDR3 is CASSGGQYYGYTF. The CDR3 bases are TGTGCCAGTAGCGGCGGACAGTACTATGGCTACACCTTC.

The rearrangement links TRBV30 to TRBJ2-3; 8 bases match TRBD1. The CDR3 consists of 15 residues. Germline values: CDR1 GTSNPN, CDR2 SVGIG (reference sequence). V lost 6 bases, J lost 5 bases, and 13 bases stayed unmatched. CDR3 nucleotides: TGTGCCTGCCATAAACCAGGGGGCAGGCAAGATACGCAGTATTTT. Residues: CACHKPGGRQDTQYF.

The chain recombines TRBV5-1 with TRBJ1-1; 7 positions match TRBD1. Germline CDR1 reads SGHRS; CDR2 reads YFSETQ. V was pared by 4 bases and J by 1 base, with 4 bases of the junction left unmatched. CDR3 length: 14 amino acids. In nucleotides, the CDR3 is TGCGCCAGCAGCCCGGACAGGCCGAACACTGAAGCTTTCTTT. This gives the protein CASSPDRPNTEAFF.

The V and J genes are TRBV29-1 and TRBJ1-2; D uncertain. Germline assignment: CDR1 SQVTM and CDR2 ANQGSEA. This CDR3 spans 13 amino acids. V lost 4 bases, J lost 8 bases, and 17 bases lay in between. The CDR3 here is CSVVGPGSRGYTF. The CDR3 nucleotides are TGCAGCGTTGTCGGCCCGGGGTCTAGGGGCTACACCTTC.

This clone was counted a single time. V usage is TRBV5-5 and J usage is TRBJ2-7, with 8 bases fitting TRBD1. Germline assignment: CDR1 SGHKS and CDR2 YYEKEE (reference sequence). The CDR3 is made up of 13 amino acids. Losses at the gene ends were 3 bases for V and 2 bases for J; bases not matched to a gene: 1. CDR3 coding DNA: TGTGCCAGCAGCTGGGACAGGACCTACGAGCAGTACTTC. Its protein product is CASSWDRTYEQYF.

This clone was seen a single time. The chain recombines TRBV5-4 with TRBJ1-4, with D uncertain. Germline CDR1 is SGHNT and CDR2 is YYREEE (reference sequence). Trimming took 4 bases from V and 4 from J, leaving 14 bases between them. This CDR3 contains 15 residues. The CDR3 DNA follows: TGTGCCAGCAGCCCCCGGGGTCTGGGTAATGAAAAACTGTTTTTT. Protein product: CASSPRGLGNEKLFF.

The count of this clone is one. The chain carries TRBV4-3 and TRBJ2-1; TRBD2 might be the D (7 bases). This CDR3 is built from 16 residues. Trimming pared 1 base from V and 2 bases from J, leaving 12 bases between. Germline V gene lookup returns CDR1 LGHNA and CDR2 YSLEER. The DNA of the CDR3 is TGCGCCAGCAGCCAAGTGGGGGGGCAGGCCTACAATGAGCAGTTCTTC. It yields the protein CASSQVGGQAYNEQFF.

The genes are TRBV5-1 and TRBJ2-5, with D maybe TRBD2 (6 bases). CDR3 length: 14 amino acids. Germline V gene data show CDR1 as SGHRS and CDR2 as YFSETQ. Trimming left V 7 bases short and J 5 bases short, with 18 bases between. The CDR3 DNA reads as TGCGCCAGCGGAACGGGTAGCGGCAAGGAGACCCAGTACTTC. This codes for CASGTGSGKETQYF.

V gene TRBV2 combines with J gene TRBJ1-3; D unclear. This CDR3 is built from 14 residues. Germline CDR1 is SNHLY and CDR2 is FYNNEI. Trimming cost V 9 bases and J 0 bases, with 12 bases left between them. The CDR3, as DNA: TGTGCCAGTGGTGGGAGGGACTCTGGAAACACCATATATTTT. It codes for CASGGRDSGNTIYF. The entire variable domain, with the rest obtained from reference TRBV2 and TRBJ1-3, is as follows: EPEVTQTPSHQVTQMGQEVILRCVPISNHLYFYWYRQILGQKVEFLVSFYNNEISEKSEIFDDQFSVERPDGSNFTLKIRSTKLEDSAMYFCASGGRDSGNTIYFGEGSWLTVV.

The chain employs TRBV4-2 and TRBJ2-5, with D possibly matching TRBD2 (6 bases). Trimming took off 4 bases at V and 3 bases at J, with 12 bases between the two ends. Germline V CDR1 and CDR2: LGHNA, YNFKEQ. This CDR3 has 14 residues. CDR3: CASSPSSAKETQYF. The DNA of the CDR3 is TGTGCCAGCAGCCCCTCTAGCGCGAAAGAGACCCAGTACTTC.

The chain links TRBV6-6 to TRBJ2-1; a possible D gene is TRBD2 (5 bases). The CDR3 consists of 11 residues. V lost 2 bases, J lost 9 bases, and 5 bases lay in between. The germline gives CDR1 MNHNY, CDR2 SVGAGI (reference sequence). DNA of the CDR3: TGTGCCAGCAGTTACCTAGCTGAGCAGTTCTTC. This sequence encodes CASSYLAEQFF.

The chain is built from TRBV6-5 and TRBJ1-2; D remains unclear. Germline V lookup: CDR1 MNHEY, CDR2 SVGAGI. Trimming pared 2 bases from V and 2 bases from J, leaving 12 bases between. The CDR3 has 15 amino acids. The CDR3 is CASSYTGTQNYGYTF. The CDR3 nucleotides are TGTGCCAGCAGTTACACCGGTACACAGAACTATGGCTACACCTTC.

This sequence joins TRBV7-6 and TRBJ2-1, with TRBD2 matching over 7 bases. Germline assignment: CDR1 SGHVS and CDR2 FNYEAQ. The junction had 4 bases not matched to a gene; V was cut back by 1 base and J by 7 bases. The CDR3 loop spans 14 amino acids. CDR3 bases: TGTGCCAGCAGCTTAGTGGAGGGAGGGAATGAGCAGTTCTTC. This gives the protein CASSLVEGGNEQFF.

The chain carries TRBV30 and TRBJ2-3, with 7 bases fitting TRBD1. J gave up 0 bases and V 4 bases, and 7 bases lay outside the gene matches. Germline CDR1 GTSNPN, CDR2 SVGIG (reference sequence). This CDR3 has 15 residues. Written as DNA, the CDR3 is TGTGCCTGGAACAATGGGGACAGAAGCACAGATACGCAGTATTTT. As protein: CAWNNGDRSTDTQYF.